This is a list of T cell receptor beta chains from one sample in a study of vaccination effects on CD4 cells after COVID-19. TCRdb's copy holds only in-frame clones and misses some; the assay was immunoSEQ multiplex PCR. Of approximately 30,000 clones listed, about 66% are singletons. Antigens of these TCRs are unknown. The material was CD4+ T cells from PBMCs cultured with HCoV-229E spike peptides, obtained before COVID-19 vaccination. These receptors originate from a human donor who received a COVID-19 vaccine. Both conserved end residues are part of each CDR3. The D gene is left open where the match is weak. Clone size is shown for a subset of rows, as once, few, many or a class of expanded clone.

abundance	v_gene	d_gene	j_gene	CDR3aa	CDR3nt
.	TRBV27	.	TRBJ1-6	CASSLARIGTSTNSPLHF	TGTGCCAGCAGTTTAGCCAGGATTGGGACCTCTACCAATTCACCCCTCCACTTT
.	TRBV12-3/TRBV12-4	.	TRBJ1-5	CASGVVPNQPQHF	TGTGCCAGCGGAGTAGTTCCGAATCAGCCCCAGCATTTT
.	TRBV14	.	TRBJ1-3	CASSPPVAPGNTIYF	TGTGCCAGCAGCCCACCAGTGGCGCCGGGAAACACCATATATTTT
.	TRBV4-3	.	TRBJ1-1	CASSRVRDQRAAFF	TGCGCCAGCAGCCGTGTCCGGGATCAACGGGCAGCTTTCTTT
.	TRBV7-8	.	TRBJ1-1	CASSTVGGEAFF	TGTGCCAGCAGCACTGTGGGGGGTGAAGCTTTCTTT
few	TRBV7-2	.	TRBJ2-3	CASSLRASTDTQYF	TGTGCCAGCAGCTTAAGGGCGAGCACAGATACGCAGTATTTT
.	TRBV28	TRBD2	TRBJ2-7	CASSQNGLAALYEQYF	TGTGCCAGCAGTCAAAACGGACTAGCGGCTCTCTACGAGCAGTACTTC
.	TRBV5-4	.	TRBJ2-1	CASSFIRVSRSYNEQFF	TGTGCCAGCAGCTTTATTAGAGTCAGCCGCTCCTACAATGAGCAGTTCTTC
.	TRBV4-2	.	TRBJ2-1	CASSQDTGDFYNEQFF	TGTGCCAGCAGCCAAGATACAGGAGACTTTTACAATGAGCAGTTCTTC
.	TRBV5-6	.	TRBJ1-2	CASSRGVEAVTYYGYTF	TGTGCCAGCAGCCGCGGAGTTGAGGCAGTAACATACTATGGCTACACCTTC
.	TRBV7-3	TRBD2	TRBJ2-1	CASSSTSGGLGEQFF	TGTGCCAGCAGCTCGACTAGCGGGGGCCTTGGTGAGCAGTTCTTC
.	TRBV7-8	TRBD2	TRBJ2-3	CASSFRGADTQYF	TGTGCCAGCAGCTTTCGGGGGGCAGATACGCAGTATTTT
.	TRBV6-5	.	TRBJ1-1	CASRAPNTEAFF	TGTGCCAGCAGGGCCCCGAACACTGAAGCTTTCTTT
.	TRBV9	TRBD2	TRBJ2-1	CASSVGTSGANEQFF	TGTGCCAGCAGCGTCGGGACTAGCGGGGCAAATGAGCAGTTCTTC
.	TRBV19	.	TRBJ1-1	CASSRRATEAFF	TGTGCCAGTAGCCGCCGCGCTACTGAAGCTTTCTTT
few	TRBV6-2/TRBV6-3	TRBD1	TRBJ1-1	CASSLGTGAWEAFF	TGTGCCAGCAGTTTAGGGACAGGGGCTTGGGAAGCTTTCTTT
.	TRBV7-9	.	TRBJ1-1	CASSFSLNTEAFF	TGTGCCAGCAGCTTTAGTTTAAACACTGAAGCTTTCTTT
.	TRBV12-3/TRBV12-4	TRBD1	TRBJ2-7	CASSSGQGYEQYF	TGTGCCAGCAGTTCAGGACAGGGCTACGAGCAGTACTTC
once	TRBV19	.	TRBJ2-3	CASSSIGGAVTDTQYF	TGTGCCAGTAGTTCCATCGGTGGGGCCGTCACAGATACGCAGTATTTT
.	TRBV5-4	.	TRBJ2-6	CASSSGGDRSGANVLTF	TGTGCCAGCAGCTCCGGCGGAGATCGCTCTGGGGCCAACGTCCTGACTTTC
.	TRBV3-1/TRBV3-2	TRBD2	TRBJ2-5	CASSLGIAGGASETQYF	TGTGCCAGCAGCCTCGGCATAGCGGGGGGGGCATCAGAGACCCAGTACTTC
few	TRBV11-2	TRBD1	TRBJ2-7	CASSLGFADRATYEQYF	TGTGCCAGCAGCTTAGGATTCGCGGACAGGGCCACCTACGAGCAGTACTTC
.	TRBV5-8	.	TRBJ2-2	CASSLARKTGELFF	TGTGCCAGCAGCTTGGCTCGGAAAACCGGGGAGCTGTTTTTT
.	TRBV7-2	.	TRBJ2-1	CASSFEPYNEQFF	TGTGCCAGCAGCTTTGAACCTTACAATGAGCAGTTCTTC
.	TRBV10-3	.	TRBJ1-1	CAISESGNTEAFF	TGTGCCATCAGTGAGTCCGGGAACACTGAAGCTTTCTTT
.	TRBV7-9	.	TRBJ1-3	CASSLKGSPGNTIYF	TGTGCCAGCAGCTTGAAGGGGAGCCCTGGAAACACCATATATTTT
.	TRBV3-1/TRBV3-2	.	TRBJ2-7	CASSQDAGPYEQYF	TGTGCCAGCAGCCAAGATGCGGGCCCGTACGAGCAGTACTTC
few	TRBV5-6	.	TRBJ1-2	CASSLEGRANYGYTF	TGTGCCAGCAGCTTGGAGGGCAGGGCTAACTATGGCTACACCTTC
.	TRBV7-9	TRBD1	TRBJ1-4	CASSLGDRSTNEKLFF	TGTGCCAGCAGCTTAGGGGACAGGTCAACTAATGAAAAACTGTTTTTT
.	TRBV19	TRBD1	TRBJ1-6	CASSNQGGNSPLHF	TGTGCCAGTAGTAACCAGGGGGGCAATTCACCCCTCCACTTT
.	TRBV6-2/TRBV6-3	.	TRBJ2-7	CASSEGHIYEQYF	TGTGCCAGCAGTGAGGGACATATCTACGAGCAGTACTTC
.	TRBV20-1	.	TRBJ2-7	CSAAQDYEQYF	TGCAGTGCCGCACAGGACTACGAGCAGTACTTC
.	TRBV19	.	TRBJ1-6	CASGPVSYNSPLHF	TGTGCCAGTGGACCTGTCTCCTATAATTCACCCCTCCACTTT
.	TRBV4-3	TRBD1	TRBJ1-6	CASSPQGAAENSPLHF	TGCGCCAGCAGCCCACAGGGGGCCGCAGAAAATTCACCCCTCCACTTT
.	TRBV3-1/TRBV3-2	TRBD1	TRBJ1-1	CASSRLQGEVAFF	TGTGCCAGCAGCCGCCTCCAGGGGGAGGTAGCTTTCTTT
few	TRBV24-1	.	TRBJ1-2	CATSTLTGSGGYTF	TGTGCCACCAGTACTTTAACAGGATCGGGAGGCTACACCTTC
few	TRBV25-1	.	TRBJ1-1	CASRETSTMNTEAFF	TGTGCCAGCAGAGAGACAAGCACTATGAACACTGAAGCTTTCTTT
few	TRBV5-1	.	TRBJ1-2	CASSRDSELWRGVF	TGCGCCAGCAGCAGGGACTCGGAACTATGGCGGGGAGTCTTC
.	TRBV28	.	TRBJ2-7	CASSPPRGRSSYEQYF	TGTGCCAGCAGTCCGCCCAGAGGGAGGAGCTCCTACGAGCAGTACTTC
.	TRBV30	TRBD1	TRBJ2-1	CAWSRFRDRGSSSYNEQFF	TGTGCCTGGAGTCGCTTCCGGGACAGGGGGTCTAGCTCCTACAATGAGCAGTTCTTC
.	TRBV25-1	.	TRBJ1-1	CASSGDMNTEAFF	TGTGCCAGCAGTGGGGACATGAACACTGAAGCTTTCTTT